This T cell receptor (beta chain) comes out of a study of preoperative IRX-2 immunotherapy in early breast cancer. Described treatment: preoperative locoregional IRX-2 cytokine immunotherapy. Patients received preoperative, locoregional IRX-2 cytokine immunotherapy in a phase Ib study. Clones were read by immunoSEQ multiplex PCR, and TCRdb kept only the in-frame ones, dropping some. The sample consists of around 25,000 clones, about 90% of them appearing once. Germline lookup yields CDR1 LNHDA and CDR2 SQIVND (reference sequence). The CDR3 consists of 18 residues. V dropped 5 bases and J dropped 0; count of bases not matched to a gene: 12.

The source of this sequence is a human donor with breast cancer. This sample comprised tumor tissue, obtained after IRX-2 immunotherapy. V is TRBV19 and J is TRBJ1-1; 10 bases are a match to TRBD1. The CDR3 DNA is TGTGCCAGTAGTCATCTACCGGGACAGGGGCAGGTGAACACTGAAGCTTTCTTT. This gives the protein CASSHLPGQGQVNTEAFF.